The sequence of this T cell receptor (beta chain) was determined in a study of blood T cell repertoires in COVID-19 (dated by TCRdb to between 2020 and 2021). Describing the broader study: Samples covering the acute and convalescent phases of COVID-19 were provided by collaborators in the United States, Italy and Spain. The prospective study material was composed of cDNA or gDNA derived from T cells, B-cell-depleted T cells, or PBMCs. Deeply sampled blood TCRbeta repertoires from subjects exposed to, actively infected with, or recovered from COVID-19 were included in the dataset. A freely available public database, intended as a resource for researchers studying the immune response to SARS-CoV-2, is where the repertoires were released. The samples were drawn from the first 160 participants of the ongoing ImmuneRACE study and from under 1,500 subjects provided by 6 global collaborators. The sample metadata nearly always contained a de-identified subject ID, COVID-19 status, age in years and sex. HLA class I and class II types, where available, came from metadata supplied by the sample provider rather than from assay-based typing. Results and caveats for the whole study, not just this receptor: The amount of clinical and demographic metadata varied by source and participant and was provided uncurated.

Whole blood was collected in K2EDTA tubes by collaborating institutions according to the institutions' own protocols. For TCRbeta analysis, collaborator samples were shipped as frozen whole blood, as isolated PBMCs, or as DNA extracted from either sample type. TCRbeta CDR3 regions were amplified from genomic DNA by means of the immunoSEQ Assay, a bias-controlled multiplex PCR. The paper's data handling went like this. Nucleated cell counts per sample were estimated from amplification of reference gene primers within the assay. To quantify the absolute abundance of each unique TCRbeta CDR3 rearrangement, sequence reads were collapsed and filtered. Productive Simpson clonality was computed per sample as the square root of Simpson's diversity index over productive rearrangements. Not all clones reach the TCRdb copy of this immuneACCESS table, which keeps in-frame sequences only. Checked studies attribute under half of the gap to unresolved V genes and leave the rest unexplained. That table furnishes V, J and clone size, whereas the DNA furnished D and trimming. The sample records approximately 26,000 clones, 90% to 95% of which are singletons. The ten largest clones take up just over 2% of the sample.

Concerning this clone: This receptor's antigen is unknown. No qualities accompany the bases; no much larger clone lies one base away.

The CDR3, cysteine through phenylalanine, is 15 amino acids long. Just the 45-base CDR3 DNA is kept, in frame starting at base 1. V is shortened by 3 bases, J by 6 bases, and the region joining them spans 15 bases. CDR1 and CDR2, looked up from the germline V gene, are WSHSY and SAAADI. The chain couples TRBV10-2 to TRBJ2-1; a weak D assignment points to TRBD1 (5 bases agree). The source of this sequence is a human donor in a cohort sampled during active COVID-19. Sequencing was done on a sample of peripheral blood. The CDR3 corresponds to CASSELRDTPNEQFF. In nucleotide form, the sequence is TGCGCCAGCAGTGAACTCAGGGATACCCCCAATGAGCAGTTCTTC.